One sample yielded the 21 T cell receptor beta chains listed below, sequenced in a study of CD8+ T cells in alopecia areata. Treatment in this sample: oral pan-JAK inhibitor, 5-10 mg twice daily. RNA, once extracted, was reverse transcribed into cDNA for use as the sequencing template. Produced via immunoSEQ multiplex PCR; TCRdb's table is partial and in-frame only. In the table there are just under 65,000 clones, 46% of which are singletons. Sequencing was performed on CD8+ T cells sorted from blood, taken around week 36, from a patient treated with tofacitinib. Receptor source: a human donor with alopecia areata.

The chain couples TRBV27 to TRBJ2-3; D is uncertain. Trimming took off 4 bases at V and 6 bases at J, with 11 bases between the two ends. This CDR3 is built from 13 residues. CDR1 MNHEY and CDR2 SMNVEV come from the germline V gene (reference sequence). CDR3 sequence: CASSSRVGDTQYF. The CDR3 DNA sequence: TGTGCCAGCAGTTCCCGGGTGGGGGATACGCAGTATTTT.

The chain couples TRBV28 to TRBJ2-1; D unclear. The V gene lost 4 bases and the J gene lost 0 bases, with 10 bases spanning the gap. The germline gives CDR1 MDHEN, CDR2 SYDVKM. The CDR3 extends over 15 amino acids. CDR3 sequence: CASSSARSSYNEQFF. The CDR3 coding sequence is TGTGCCAGCAGTTCCGCGAGAAGCTCCTACAATGAGCAGTTCTTC.

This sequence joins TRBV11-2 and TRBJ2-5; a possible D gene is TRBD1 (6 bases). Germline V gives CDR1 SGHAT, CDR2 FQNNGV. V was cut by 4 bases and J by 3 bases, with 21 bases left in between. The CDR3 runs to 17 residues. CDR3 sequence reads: CASSSLRGWRAEETQYF. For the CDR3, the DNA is TGTGCCAGCAGCTCTCTAAGGGGGTGGCGGGCAGAAGAGACCCAGTACTTC.

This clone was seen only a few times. In nucleotides, the CDR3 is TGTGCCATCGCGGTTGACAGGACCTACGAGCAGTACTTC. Amino acids: CAIAVDRTYEQYF. The V gene is TRBV10-3, the J gene TRBJ2-7; TRBD1 might be the D (6 bases). Germline assignment: CDR1 ENHRY and CDR2 SYGVKD. The CDR3 extends over 13 amino acids. The V end was cut by 8 bases, the J end by 2 bases, with 13 bases between.

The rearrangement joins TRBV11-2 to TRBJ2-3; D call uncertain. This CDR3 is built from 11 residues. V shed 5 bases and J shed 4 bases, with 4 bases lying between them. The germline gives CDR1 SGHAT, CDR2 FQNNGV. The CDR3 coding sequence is TGTGCCAGCAGCAATTCAGATACGCAGTATTTT. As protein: CASSNSDTQYF.

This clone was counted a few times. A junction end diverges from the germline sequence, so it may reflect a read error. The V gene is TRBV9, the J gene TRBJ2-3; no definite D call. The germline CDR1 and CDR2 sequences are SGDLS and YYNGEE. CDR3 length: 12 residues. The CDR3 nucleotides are TGTGCCAGCAGCGTATCTCTAGATCCGCAGTATTTT. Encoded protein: CASSVSLDPQYF.

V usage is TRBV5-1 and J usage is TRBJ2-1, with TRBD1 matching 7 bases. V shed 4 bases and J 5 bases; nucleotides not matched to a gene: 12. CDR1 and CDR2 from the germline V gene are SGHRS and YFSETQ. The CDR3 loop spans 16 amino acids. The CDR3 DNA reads TGCGCCAGCAGCCCGGATGAAGACAGGGCGAACAATGAGCAGTTCTTC. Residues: CASSPDEDRANNEQFF.

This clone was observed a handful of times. The DNA of the CDR3 is TGTGCCAGCAGCTGGAAGCGGGAGAGCTCCTACGAGCAGTACTTC. Translation: CASSWKRESSYEQYF. The gene calls are TRBV7-2 and TRBJ2-7, with 8 bases identical to TRBD2. Germline loops: CDR1 SGHTA, CDR2 FQGNSA. The CDR3 consists of 15 residues. With 4 bases clipped from V and 0 bases from J, the junction kept 5 bases outside the gene matches.

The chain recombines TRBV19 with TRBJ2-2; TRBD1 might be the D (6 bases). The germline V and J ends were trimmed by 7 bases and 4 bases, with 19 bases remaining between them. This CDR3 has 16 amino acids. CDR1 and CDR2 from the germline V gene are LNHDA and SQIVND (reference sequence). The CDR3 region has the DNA TGTGCCAGTACCCCGTTGGAAGGGGGTCTCACCGGGGAGCTGTTTTTT. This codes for CASTPLEGGLTGELFF.

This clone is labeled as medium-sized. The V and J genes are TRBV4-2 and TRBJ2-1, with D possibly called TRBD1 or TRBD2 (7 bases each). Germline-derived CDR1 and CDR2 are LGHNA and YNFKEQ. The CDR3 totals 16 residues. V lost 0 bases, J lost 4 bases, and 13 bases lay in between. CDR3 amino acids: CASSQEGGTAYNEQFF. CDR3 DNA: TGTGCCAGCAGCCAAGAGGGGGGGACAGCTTACAATGAGCAGTTCTTC.

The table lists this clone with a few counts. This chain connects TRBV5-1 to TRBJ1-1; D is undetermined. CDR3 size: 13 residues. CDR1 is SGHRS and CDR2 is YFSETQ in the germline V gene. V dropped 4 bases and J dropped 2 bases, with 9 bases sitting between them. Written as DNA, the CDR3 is TGCGCCAGCAGCCTACCGGACAACACTGAAGCTTTCTTT. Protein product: CASSLPDNTEAFF.

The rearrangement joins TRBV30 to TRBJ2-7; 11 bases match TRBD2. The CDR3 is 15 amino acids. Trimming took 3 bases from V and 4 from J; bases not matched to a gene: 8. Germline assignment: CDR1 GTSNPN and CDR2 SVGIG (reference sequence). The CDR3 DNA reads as TGTGCCTGGAGGAGGGGGACTAGCGGCCGATACGAGCAGTACTTC. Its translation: CAWRRGTSGRYEQYF.

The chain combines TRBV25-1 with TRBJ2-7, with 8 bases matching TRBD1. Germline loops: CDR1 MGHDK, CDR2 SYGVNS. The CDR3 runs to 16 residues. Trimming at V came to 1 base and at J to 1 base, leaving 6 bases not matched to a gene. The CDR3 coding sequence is TGTGCCAGCAGTGAATGGGGGACAGGTAGTTCCTACGAGCAGTACTTC. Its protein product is CASSEWGTGSSYEQYF.

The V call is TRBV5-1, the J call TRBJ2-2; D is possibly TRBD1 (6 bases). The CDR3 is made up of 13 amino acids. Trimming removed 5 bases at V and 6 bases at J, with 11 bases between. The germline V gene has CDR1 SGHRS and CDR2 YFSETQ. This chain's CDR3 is CASSQYRAGELFF. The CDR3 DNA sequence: TGCGCCAGCAGTCAGTACAGGGCCGGGGAGCTGTTTTTT.

CDR3: CSVYRGGPIDEQYF. The CDR3 bases are TGCAGCGTTTACCGTGGAGGCCCTATCGACGAGCAGTACTTC. The rearrangement joins TRBV29-1 to TRBJ2-7; possibly TRBD2 for D (5 bases). Germline V lookup: CDR1 SQVTM, CDR2 ANQGSEA. This CDR3 region has 14 residues. Between the trimmed V and J ends, which lost 5 bases and 5 bases, there was a span of 19 bases.

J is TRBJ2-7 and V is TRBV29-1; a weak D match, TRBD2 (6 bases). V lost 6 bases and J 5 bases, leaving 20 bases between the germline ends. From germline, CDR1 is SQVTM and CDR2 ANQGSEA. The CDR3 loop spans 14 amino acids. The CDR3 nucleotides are TGCAGCGTGGGGCTGCGGGGAGTTTACGACGAGCAGTACTTC. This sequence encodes CSVGLRGVYDEQYF.

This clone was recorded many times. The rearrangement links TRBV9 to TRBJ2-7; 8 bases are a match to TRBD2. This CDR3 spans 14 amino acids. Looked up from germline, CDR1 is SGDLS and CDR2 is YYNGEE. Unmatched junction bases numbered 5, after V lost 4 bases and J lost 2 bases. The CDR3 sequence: CASSKAGVTYEQYF. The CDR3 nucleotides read TGTGCCAGCAGCAAAGCGGGAGTTACCTACGAGCAGTACTTC.

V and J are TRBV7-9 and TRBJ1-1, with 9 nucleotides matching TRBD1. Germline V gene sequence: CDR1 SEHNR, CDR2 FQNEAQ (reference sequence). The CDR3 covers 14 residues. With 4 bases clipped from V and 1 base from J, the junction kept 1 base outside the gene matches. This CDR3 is CASSWDRANTEAFF. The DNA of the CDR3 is TGTGCCAGCAGCTGGGACAGGGCGAACACTGAAGCTTTCTTT.

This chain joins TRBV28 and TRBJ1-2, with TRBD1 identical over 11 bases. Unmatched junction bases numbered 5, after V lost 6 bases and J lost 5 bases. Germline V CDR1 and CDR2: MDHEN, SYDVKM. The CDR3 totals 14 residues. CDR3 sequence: CASRRTGGTYGYTF. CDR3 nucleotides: TGTGCCAGCAGGCGGACAGGGGGCACATATGGCTACACCTTC.

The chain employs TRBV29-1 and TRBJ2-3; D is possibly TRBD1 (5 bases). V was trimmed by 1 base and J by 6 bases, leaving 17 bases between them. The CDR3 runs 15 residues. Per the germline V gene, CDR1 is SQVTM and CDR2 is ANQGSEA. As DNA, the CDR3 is TGCAGCGTTGAAGGGGTCACAGGTGATAGGGATACGCAGTATTTT. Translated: CSVEGVTGDRDTQYF.

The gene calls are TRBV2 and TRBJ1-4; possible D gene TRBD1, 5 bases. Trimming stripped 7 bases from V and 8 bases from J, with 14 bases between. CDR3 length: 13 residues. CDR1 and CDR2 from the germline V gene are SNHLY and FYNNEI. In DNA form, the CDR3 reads TGTGCCAGCATCTCAGGGCTTGGCGAAAAACTGTTTTTT. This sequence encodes CASISGLGEKLFF.